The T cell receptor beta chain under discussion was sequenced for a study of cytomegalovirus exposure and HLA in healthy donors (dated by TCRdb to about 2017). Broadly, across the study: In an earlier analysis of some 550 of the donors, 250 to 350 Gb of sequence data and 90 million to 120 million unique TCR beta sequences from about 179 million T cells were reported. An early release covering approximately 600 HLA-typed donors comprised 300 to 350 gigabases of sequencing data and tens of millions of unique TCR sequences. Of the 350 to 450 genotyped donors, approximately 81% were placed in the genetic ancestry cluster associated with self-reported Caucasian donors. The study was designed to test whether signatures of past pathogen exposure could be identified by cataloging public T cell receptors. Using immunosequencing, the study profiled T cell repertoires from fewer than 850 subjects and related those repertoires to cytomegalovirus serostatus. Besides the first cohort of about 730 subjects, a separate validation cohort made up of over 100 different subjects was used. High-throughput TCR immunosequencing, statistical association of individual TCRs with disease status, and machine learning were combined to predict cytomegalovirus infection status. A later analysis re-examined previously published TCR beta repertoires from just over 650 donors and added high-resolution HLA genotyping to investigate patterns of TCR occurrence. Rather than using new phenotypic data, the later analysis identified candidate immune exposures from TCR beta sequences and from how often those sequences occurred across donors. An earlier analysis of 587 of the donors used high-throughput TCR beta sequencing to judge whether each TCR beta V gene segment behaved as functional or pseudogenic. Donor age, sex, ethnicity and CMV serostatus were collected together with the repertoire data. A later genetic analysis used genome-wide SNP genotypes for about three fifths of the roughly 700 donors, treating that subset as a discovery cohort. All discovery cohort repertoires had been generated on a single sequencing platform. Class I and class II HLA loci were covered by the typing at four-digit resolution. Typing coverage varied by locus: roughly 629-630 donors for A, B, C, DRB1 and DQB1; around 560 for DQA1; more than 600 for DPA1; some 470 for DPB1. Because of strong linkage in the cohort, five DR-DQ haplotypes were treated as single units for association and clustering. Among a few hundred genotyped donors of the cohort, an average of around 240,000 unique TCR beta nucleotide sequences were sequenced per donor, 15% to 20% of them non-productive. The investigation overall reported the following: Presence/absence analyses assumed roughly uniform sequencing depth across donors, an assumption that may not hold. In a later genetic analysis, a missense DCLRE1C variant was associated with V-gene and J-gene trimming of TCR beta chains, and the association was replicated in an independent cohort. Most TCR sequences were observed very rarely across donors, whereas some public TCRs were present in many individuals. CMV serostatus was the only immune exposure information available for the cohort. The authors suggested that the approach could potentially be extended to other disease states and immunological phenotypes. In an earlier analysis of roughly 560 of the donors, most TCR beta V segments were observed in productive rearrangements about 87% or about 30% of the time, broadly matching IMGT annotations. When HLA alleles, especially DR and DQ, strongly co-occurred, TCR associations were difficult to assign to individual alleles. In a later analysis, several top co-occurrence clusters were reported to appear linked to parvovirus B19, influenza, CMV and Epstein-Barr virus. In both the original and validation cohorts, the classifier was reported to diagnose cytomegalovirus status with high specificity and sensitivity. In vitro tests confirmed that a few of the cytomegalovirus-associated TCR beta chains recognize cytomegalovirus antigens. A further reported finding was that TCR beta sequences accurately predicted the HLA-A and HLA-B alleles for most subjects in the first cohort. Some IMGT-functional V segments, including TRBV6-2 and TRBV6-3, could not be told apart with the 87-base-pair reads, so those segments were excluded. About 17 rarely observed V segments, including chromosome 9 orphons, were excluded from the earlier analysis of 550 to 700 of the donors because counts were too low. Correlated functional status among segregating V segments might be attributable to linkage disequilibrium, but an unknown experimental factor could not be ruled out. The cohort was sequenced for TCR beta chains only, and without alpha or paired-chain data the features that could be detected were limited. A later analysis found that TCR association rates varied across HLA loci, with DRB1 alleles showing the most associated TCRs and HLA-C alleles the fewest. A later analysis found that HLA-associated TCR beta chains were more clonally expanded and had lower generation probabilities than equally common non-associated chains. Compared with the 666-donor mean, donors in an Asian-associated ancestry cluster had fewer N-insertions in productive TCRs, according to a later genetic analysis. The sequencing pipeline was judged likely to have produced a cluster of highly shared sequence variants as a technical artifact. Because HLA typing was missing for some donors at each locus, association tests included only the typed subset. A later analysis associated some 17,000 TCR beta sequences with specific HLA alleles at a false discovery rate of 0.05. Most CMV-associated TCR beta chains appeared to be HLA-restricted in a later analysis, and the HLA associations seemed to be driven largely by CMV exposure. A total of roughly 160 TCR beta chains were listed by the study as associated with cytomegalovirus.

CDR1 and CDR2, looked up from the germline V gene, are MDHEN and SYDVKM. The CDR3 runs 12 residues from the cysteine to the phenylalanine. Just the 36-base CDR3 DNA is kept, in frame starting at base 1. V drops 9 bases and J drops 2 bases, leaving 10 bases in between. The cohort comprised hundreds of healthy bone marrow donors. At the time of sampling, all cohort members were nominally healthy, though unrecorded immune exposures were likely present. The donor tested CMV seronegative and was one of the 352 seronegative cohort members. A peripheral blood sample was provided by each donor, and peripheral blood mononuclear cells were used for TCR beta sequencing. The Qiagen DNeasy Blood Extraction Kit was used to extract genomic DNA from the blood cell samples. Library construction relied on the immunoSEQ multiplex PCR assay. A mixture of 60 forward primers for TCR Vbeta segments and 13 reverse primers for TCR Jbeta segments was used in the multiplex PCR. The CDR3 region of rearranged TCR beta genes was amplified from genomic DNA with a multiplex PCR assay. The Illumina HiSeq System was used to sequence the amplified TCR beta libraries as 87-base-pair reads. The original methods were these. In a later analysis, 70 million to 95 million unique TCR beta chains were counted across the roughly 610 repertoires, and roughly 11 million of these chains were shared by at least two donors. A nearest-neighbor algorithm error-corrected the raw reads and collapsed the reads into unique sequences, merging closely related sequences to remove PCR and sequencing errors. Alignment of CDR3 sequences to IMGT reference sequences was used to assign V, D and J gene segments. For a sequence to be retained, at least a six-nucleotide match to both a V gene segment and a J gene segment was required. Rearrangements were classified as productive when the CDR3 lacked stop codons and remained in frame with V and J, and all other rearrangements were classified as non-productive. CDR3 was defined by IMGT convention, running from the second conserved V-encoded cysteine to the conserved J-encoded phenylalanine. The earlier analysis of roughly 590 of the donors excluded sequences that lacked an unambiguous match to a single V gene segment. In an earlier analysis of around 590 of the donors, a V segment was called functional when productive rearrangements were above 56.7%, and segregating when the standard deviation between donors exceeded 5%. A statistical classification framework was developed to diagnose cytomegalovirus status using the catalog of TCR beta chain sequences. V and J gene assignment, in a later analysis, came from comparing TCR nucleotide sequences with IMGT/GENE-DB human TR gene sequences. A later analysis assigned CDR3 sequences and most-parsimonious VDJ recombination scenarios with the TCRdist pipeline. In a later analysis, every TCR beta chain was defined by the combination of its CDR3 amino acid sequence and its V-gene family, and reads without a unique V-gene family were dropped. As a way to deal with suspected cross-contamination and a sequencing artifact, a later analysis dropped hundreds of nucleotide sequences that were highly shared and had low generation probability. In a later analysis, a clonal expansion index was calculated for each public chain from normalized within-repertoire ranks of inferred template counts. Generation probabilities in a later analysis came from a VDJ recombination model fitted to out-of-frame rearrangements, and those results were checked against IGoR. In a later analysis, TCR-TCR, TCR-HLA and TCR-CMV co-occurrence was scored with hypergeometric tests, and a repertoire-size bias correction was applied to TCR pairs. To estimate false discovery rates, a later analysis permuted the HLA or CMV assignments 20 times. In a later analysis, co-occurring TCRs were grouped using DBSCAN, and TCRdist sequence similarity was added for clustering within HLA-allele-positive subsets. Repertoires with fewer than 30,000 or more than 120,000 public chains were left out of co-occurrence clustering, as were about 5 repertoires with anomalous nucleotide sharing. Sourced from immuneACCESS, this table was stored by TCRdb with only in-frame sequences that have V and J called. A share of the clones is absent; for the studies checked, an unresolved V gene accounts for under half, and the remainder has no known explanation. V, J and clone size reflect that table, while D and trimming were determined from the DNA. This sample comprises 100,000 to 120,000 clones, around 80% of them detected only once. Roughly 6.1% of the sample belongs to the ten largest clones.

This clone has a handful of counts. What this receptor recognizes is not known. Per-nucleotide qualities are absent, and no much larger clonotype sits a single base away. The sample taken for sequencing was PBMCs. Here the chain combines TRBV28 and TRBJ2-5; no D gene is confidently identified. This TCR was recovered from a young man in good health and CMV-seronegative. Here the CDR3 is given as CASRQAQETQYF. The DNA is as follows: TGTGCCAGTCGGCAGGCGCAAGAGACCCAGTACTTC.